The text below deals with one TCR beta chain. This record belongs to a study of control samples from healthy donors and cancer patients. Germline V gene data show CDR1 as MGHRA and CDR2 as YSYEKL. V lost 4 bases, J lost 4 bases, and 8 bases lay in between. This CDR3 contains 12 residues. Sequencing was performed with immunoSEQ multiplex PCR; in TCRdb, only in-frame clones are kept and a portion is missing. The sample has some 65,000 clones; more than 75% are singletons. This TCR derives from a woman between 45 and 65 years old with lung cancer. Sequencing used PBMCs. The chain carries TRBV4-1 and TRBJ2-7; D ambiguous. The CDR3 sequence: CASSPGSYEQYF. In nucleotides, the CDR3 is TGCGCCAGCAGCCCCGGCTCTTACGAGCAGTACTTC.